The next 32 T cell receptor beta chains were all read from a single sample in a study of identical twins. TCRdb independently ran MiXCR on the 5' RACE reads; one entry per CDR3 protein. This table has 1.5 million to 2 million distinct CDR3 sequences, about 31% appearing once. Sample: cord blood. Receptors were obtained from a newborn girl in good health.

This clonotype was seen repeatedly, ten times or more. This chain uses TRBV29-1 with TRBJ2-5; 11 nucleotides align to TRBD2. The J call may be faulty, since TRBJ2-7 better matches the DNA end. This CDR3 region has 13 residues. The germline gives CDR1 SQVTM, CDR2 ANQGSEA. CDR3 sequence (DNA): TGCAGCGTTGATATCCTAGCGGGAGGCGAGCAGTACTTC. This gives the protein CSVDILAGGEQYF.

V gene TRBV20-1 combines with J gene TRBJ2-7, with D possibly being TRBD1 or TRBD2 (5 bases each). CDR1 is DFQATT and CDR2 is SNEGSKA in the germline V gene (reference sequence). This CDR3 is 11 amino acids long. V was clipped by 5 bases and J by 10 bases, with 15 bases between them. The CDR3 protein is CSAGPRDRQYF. CDR3 in DNA: TGCAGTGCTGGACCCCGGGACCGACAGTACTTC.

In its sample, this clonotype was seen a few times. The chain recombines TRBV15 with TRBJ2-2; D possibly corresponds to TRBD2 (5 bases). The CDR3 extends over 12 amino acids. The V end lost 0 bases, the J end lost 12 bases, and 8 bases lay between the germline ends. CDR1 is LNHNV, CDR2 YYDKDF, per germline (reference sequence). CDR3 bases: TGTGCCACCAGCAGAGAAGAGCGGCAGCTGTTTTTT. Its protein product is CATSREERQLFF.

This clonotype turned up a few times. This chain connects TRBV11-2 to TRBJ2-7; D unclear. This CDR3 is 16 amino acids long. Germline V lookup: CDR1 SGHAT, CDR2 FQNNGV. Trimming stripped 4 bases from V and 0 bases from J, with 16 bases between. The CDR3 DNA reads TGTGCCAGCAGCTCTCAGCCCTCCATCAGCTCCTACGAGCAGTACTTC. Its protein is CASSSQPSISSYEQYF.

This clonotype was recorded once. The rearrangement links TRBV15 to TRBJ1-4; D is uncertain. The CDR3 extends over 16 amino acids. Germline V lookup: CDR1 LNHNV, CDR2 YYDKDF (reference sequence). Trimming took 1 base from V and 7 from J, leaving 16 bases between them. DNA of the CDR3: TGTGCCACCAGCAGAGGTCGCGGGCGCCTAAGTGAAAAACTGTTTTTT. It codes for CATSRGRGRLSEKLFF. The whole variable domain, remainder taken from reference TRBV15 and TRBJ1-4, is DAMVIQNPRYQVTQFGKPVTLSCSQTLNHNVMYWYQQKSSQAPKLLFHYYDKDFNNEADTPDNFQSRRPNTSFCFLDIRSPGLGDTAMYLCATSRGRGRLSEKLFFGSGTQLSVL.

This clonotype was seen a handful of times. The chain employs TRBV28 and TRBJ2-7; maybe TRBD2 (6 bases). The germline V gene encodes CDR1 MDHEN and CDR2 SYDVKM. The V and J ends lost 4 bases and 4 bases respectively, with 14 bases between them. This CDR3 contains 14 residues. The CDR3 here is CASSSRLVSYEQYF. The CDR3 bases are TGTGCCAGCAGTTCCAGACTAGTGAGTTACGAGCAGTACTTC.

This clonotype appeared a few times. The chain joins TRBV9 to TRBJ1-5; D is unresolved. Germline V gene data show CDR1 as SGDLS and CDR2 as YYNGEE. The CDR3 contains 15 residues. The germline V and J ends were trimmed by 3 bases and 0 bases, with 10 bases remaining between them. The CDR3: CASSAHSYSNQPQHF. DNA for the CDR3: TGTGCCAGCAGCGCCCACTCTTATAGCAATCAGCCCCAGCATTTT.

This chain connects TRBV18 to TRBJ1-4; 7 bases are shared with TRBD1. Germline V gene sequence: CDR1 KGHSH, CDR2 LQKENI. V trimming: 2 bases; J trimming: 6 bases; junction bases outside the gene matches: 3. The CDR3 is 14 amino acids. The DNA for the CDR3 is TGTGCCAGCTCACCAAACACAGGGGATGAAAAACTGTTTTTT. Its translation: CASSPNTGDEKLFF.

This clonotype occurred a few times. The chain joins TRBV24-1 to TRBJ2-3; D possibly corresponds to TRBD1 (5 bases). CDR3 size: 16 residues. Trimming cost V 4 bases and J 0 bases, with 13 bases left between them. Germline CDR1 KGHDR, CDR2 SFDVKD. CDR3 in DNA: TGTGCCACCAGTGACCATAGGGGATCTAGCACAGATACGCAGTATTTT. Protein product: CATSDHRGSSTDTQYF.

The V gene is TRBV27, the J gene TRBJ2-7, with TRBD1 matching 12 bases. Looked up from germline, CDR1 is MNHEY and CDR2 is SMNVEV (reference sequence). V shed 6 bases, J shed 5 bases, and the junction held 20 bases outside the gene matches. The CDR3 spans 19 residues. CDR3 region: CASSYLGQGARGFSHEQYF. The CDR3 DNA reads as TGTGCCAGCAGCTACCTGGGACAGGGGGCACGAGGGTTTTCCCACGAGCAGTACTTC.

The chain carries TRBV11-2 and TRBJ1-2; TRBD1 agrees at 10 bases. Per germline, CDR1 SGHAT and CDR2 FQNNGV. The trim removed 2 bases at V and 4 bases at J, leaving 4 bases unmatched. The CDR3 sequence is 15 residues long. This CDR3 reads CASSLTDRGTYGYTF. Here the CDR3 DNA reads TGTGCCAGCAGCTTAACGGACAGGGGGACCTATGGCTACACCTTC. The entire variable domain, with the rest obtained from reference TRBV11-2 and TRBJ1-2, is as follows: EAGVAQSPRYKIIEKRQSVAFWCNPISGHATLYWYQQILGQGPKLLIQFQNNGVVDDSQLPKDRFSAERLKGVDSTLKIQPAKLEDSAVYLCASSLTDRGTYGYTFGSGTRLTVV.

This clonotype was seen a few times. The gene calls are TRBV5-1 and TRBJ2-1, with TRBD2 identical over 9 bases. V lost 4 bases, J lost 7 bases, and 18 bases stayed unmatched. Germline CDR1 reads SGHRS; CDR2 reads YFSETQ. The CDR3 runs 18 residues. The CDR3 sequence is CASSKGSSGDSPLNEQFF. For the CDR3, the DNA is TGCGCCAGCAGCAAAGGTTCTAGCGGGGATTCGCCTTTGAATGAGCAGTTCTTC.

This chain connects TRBV24-1 to TRBJ2-1; 7 bases line up with TRBD2. The tail of the sequence fits TRBJ2-7 better, so the J call may be wrong. The germline gives CDR1 KGHDR, CDR2 SFDVKD. The CDR3 loop spans 15 amino acids. The CDR3 coding sequence is TGTGCCACCAGTGATCGGCTAGCGGTCTACAATGAGCAGTACTTC. The encoded protein is CATSDRLAVYNEQYF.

The chain links TRBV5-1 to TRBJ1-2; D is unresolved. The CDR3 loop spans 15 amino acids. Germline V CDR1 and CDR2: SGHRS, YFSETQ. Trimming took 0 bases from V and 3 from J, leaving 12 bases between them. The CDR3 DNA sequence: TGCGCCAGCAGCTTGGGGGCCTCGACTGACTATGGCTACACCTTC. This translates into CASSLGASTDYGYTF.

The chain uses TRBV5-6 and TRBJ1-2; a weak D match, TRBD1 (5 bases). CDR3 length: 16 amino acids. With 0 bases removed from V and 5 bases from J, the gap between germline ends came to 17 bases. Germline V gene sequence: CDR1 SGHDT, CDR2 YYEEEE. The CDR3 loop is CASSLDLIRDLYGYTF. CDR3 bases: TGTGCCAGCAGCTTGGACCTCATCAGGGATCTATATGGCTACACCTTC.

This clonotype was picked up one time. The chain links TRBV6-1 to TRBJ2-7; 10 nucleotides line up with TRBD2. The V gene's germline CDR1 is MNHNS and CDR2 SASEGT. CDR3 size: 14 residues. Trimming cost V 3 bases and J 5 bases; bases outside gene matches: 4. The CDR3 nucleotides read TGTGCCAGCAGTGAGAGCGGGAGGGTACACGAGCAGTACTTC. Translated: CASSESGRVHEQYF.

This clonotype showed up just a few times. The V gene is TRBV12-3 or TRBV12-4, the J gene TRBJ1-2; D gene ambiguous. The CDR3 totals 14 residues. The V end lost 3 bases, the J end lost 8 bases, and 16 bases lay between the germline ends. The DNA for the CDR3 is TGTGCCAGCAGTTTTGGGAGCACCAGGAAAGGCTACACCTTC. Residues: CASSFGSTRKGYTF.

This clonotype appeared a few times. V and J are TRBV4-2 and TRBJ2-1; 8 positions match TRBD1. Germline V gene data show CDR1 as LGHNA and CDR2 as YNFKEQ. This CDR3 spans 18 amino acids. Trimming at V came to 0 bases and at J to 0 bases, leaving 7 bases not matched to a gene. The CDR3 spells CASSQDGLRGRSYNEQFF. CDR3 in DNA: TGTGCCAGCAGCCAAGATGGGCTCAGGGGGCGCTCCTACAATGAGCAGTTCTTC.

The chain joins TRBV20-1 to TRBJ2-1, with TRBD2 as a possible D gene (6 bases). This CDR3 is built from 17 residues. The V end was cut by 0 bases, the J end by 2 bases, with 17 bases between. Germline CDR1 DFQATT, CDR2 SNEGSKA (reference sequence). The CDR3 spells CSAREGGDSSAYNEQFF. CDR3 DNA sequence: TGCAGTGCTAGAGAGGGCGGGGACTCGTCAGCCTACAATGAGCAGTTCTTC.

Ten or more counts support this clonotype. This sequence joins TRBV15 and TRBJ2-3; 11 bases match TRBD2. The junction had 5 bases not matched to a gene; V was cut back by 0 bases and J by 0 bases. The germline V gene encodes CDR1 LNHNV and CDR2 YYDKDF (reference sequence). CDR3 length: 18 residues. The CDR3 DNA follows: TGTGCCACCAGCAGAGATCAGAGGACTAGCGGGAGCACAGATACGCAGTATTTT. It translates to CATSRDQRTSGSTDTQYF. The full variable domain, with the rest looked up from reference TRBV15 and TRBJ2-3, is DAMVIQNPRYQVTQFGKPVTLSCSQTLNHNVMYWYQQKSSQAPKLLFHYYDKDFNNEADTPDNFQSRRPNTSFCFLDIRSPGLGDTAMYLCATSRDQRTSGSTDTQYFGPGTRLTVL.

The chain is built from TRBV27 and TRBJ1-2; 7 bases line up with TRBD1. Germline lookup yields CDR1 MNHEY and CDR2 SMNVEV (reference sequence). V shed 2 bases, J shed 3 bases, and the junction held 3 bases outside the gene matches. CDR3 length: 14 residues. The CDR3 nucleotides are TGTGCCAGCAGTTTAAAAGGGACAGACTATGGCTACACCTTC. This translates into CASSLKGTDYGYTF.

The rearrangement joins TRBV12-3 or TRBV12-4 to TRBJ1-2; tentatively, D is TRBD1 (5 bases). The CDR3 runs 15 residues. V was clipped by 5 bases and J by 6 bases, with 19 bases between them. The CDR3 nucleotides read TGTGCCAGCAGTATCCGGCAGGGTTGGTCGGATGGCTACACCTTC. It encodes CASSIRQGWSDGYTF.

This clonotype appeared many times. The chain has TRBV29-1 and TRBJ1-2; D is perhaps TRBD1 (5 bases). Trimming shortened V by 0 bases and J by 2 bases, and 19 bases separated the two germline ends. Per germline, CDR1 SQVTM and CDR2 ANQGSEA. This CDR3 comprises 17 residues. The CDR3 nucleotides read TGCAGCGTTGAAGATAGGTACGCCGCAGGACAAAACTATGGCTACACCTTC. Amino acids: CSVEDRYAAGQNYGYTF. Using reference TRBV29-1 and TRBJ1-2 for the parts outside the CDR3, the full variable domain is SAVISQKPSRDICQRGTSLTIQCQVDSQVTMMFWYRQQPGQSLTLIATANQGSEATYESGFVIDKFPISRPNLTFSTLTVSNMSPEDSSIYLCSVEDRYAAGQNYGYTFGSGTRLTVV.

This sequence joins TRBV20-1 and TRBJ1-4; D unresolved. CDR1 is DFQATT, CDR2 SNEGSKA, per germline (reference sequence). This CDR3 region has 16 residues. Trimming left V 1 base short and J 4 bases short, with 16 bases between. CDR3 bases: TGCAGTGCTAGAGCCAGCTGGACTGAATATAATGAAAAACTGTTTTTT. This gives the protein CSARASWTEYNEKLFF.

The gene calls are TRBV5-1 and TRBJ2-3; TRBD2 agrees at 13 bases. V lost 4 bases to trimming and J lost 7 bases; unmatched junction nucleotides: 6. CDR3 size: 15 residues. Germline loops: CDR1 SGHRS, CDR2 YFSETQ. This CDR3 reads CASSPGLAGVNTQYF. The CDR3 coding sequence is TGCGCCAGCAGCCCAGGACTAGCGGGAGTGAATACGCAGTATTTT.

This clonotype was seen only once. In DNA form, the CDR3 reads TGTGCCACCAGTGATCTGACTAGCTTCTCCTACAATGAGCAGTACTTC. Amino acid sequence: CATSDLTSFSYNEQYF. This sequence joins TRBV24-1 and TRBJ2-1; 7 bases fit TRBD2. The J call could be wrong; TRBJ2-7 is a better fit for the DNA end. The germline V gene encodes CDR1 KGHDR and CDR2 SFDVKD. The CDR3 runs to 16 residues.

The chain joins TRBV20-1 to TRBJ2-3; D tentatively reads TRBD1 or TRBD2 (7 bases each). The germline gives CDR1 DFQATT, CDR2 SNEGSKA (reference sequence). The length of the CDR3 is 14 residues. Trimming removed 4 bases at V and 1 base at J, with 12 bases between. The CDR3 sequence is CSANQGGGTDTQYF. CDR3 DNA: TGCAGTGCTAACCAGGGGGGGGGCACAGATACGCAGTATTTT.

This chain connects TRBV3-1 to TRBJ2-1, with TRBD2 matching over 12 bases. After removal of 8 bases from V and 4 bases from J, the junction contained 12 bases not matched to a gene. The germline V gene encodes CDR1 LGHDT and CDR2 YNNKEL (reference sequence). This CDR3 contains 17 residues. The CDR3: CASSEQTSGGLYNEQFF. Written as DNA, the CDR3 is TGTGCCAGCTCCGAACAGACTAGCGGGGGCCTATACAATGAGCAGTTCTTC.

This clonotype was seen a few times. This chain links TRBV29-1 with TRBJ2-5; 10 bases agree with TRBD2. CDR1 is SQVTM and CDR2 is ANQGSEA in the germline V gene. V lost 7 bases and J lost 5; bases outside the gene matches: 13. There are 15 residues in the CDR3. The CDR3 here is CSAEASGRARETQYF. As DNA, the CDR3 is TGCAGCGCTGAGGCGAGCGGGAGGGCCAGGGAGACCCAGTACTTC. Supplemented by reference TRBV29-1 and TRBJ2-5, the full variable domain reads SAVISQKPSRDICQRGTSLTIQCQVDSQVTMMFWYRQQPGQSLTLIATANQGSEATYESGFVIDKFPISRPNLTFSTLTVSNMSPEDSSIYLCSAEASGRARETQYFGPGTRLLVL.

This clonotype has only a few counts. This rearrangement joins TRBV20-1 to TRBJ2-7; D perhaps matches TRBD1 (6 bases). The V end lost 2 bases, the J end lost 0 bases, and 14 bases lay between the germline ends. The CDR3 is 15 amino acids. Germline V lookup: CDR1 DFQATT, CDR2 SNEGSKA (reference sequence). CDR3 DNA: TGCAGTGCTAGACATACGAGGACAGACTCCTACGAGCAGTACTTC. Translating it yields CSARHTRTDSYEQYF.

This clonotype has a handful of counts. The CDR3 sequence: CASSSDSFYNEKLFF. The CDR3 DNA is TGTGCCAGCAGTTCGGACAGCTTCTATAATGAAAAACTGTTTTTT. The gene calls are TRBV12-3 or TRBV12-4 and TRBJ1-4; TRBD1 might be the D (6 bases). CDR3 length equals 15 residues. Trimming took 4 bases from V and 4 from J, leaving 13 bases between them.

V is TRBV12-3 or TRBV12-4 and J is TRBJ1-2; D is unclear. The CDR3 is made up of 15 amino acids. V was clipped by 3 bases and J by 3 bases, with 14 bases between them. In DNA form, the CDR3 reads TGTGCCAGCAGTTTTGGGAGGCCTCTCCACTATGGCTACACCTTC. As protein: CASSFGRPLHYGYTF.